This is a list of T cell receptor beta chains from one sample in a study of blood T cell repertoires in COVID-19. Clones were sequenced by immunoSEQ multiplex PCR, and TCRdb holds only the in-frame ones, with some missing. The data show 270,000 or so clones, about 87% seen once. Sequencing was done on a sample of peripheral blood. All receptors derive from a human donor in a cohort sampled during active COVID-19. Each CDR3 is given with its conserved first and last residue. Clone size is given for some rows only: seen once, a few or many times, or a class if the clone is expanded.

>TRBJ1-1|TRBV7-2|-
CASKEGLMNTEAFF
>TRBJ2-2|TRBV19|-
CASSGRVNTGELFF
>TRBJ2-1|TRBV7-6|-
CASGLGATGGYNEQFF
>TRBJ1-4|TRBV5-1|-
CASSLGGANEKLFF
>TRBJ2-1|TRBV10-2|-
CASNRGTSGEEQFF
>TRBJ2-2|TRBV2|-
CASGSKGVGELFF
>TRBJ1-2|TRBV6-1|-
CASSEAYTYGYTF
>TRBJ1-1|TRBV29-1|-
CSARGLNTEAFF
>TRBJ2-1|TRBV6-2/TRBV6-3|-
CASSSAPGLAGGVNEQFF
>TRBJ1-5|TRBV6-5|-
CASSSAGSNQPQHF
>TRBJ2-5|TRBV5-4|-
CASSYRGPYQETQYF
>TRBJ2-7|TRBV2|-
CASARGSYEQYF
>TRBJ1-2|TRBV4-1|once
CASSQEPGNGYTF
>TRBJ2-1|TRBV7-9|-
CASSLLGGQGSNEQFF
>TRBJ2-2|TRBV11-1|-
CASRTDGSSNTGELFF
>TRBJ1-2|TRBV19|-
CASSILAGKSGYTF
>TRBJ1-1|TRBV6-6|-
CASSLLTGKGAEAFF
>TRBJ2-2|TRBV6-2/TRBV6-3|-
CASSYSTGDTGELFF
>TRBJ2-6|TRBV5-1|once
CASSPIQGQSSGANVLTF
>TRBJ2-6|TRBV7-9|once
CASSLLTGQPVTF
>TRBJ2-7|TRBV29-1|-
CSVGDRVGEQYF
>TRBJ2-7|TRBV2|-
CASSERVTGGFYEQYF
>TRBJ1-5|TRBV4-2|-
CASSQDGAGPNQPQHF
>TRBJ1-5|TRBV6-2/TRBV6-3|-
CASSYAGNSNQPQHF
>TRBJ1-1|TRBV5-1|-
CASSVTERNTEAFF
>TRBJ2-2|TRBV7-7|-
CASSLDGGNTGELFF
>TRBJ2-5|TRBV7-7|-
CASSPGTSGSIGTQYF
>TRBJ2-7|TRBV7-3|few
CASSLTGIGEQYF
>TRBJ2-2|TRBV10-2|-
CASSGLAGANGELFF
>TRBJ2-3|TRBV9|-
CASSGRPPGTGGALRTDTQYF
>TRBJ2-1|TRBV3-1/TRBV3-2|-
CASSQRRGATYNEQFF
>TRBJ2-1|TRBV11-2|-
CASSLSGVRGHNEQFF
>TRBJ1-1|TRBV5-5|-
CASSLVGSGYTEAFF
>TRBJ2-3|TRBV2|-
CASSAGGSGQTDTQYF
>TRBJ2-5|TRBV5-5|-
CASRVAEPSGTQYF